This record covers a single T cell receptor (beta chain). Germline V gene sequence: CDR1 MDHEN, CDR2 SYDVKM. V was clipped by 9 bases and J by 0 bases, with 20 bases between them. The CDR3 extends over 16 amino acids. The data were obtained in a study of blood T cells in healthy people across ages. Primers used in a second PCR of about 7 to 12 cycles were a sample-barcoded 5' primer and a J-beta primer mix. Via MiXCR, TCRdb re-called the 5' RACE reads, giving one row per CDR3 protein. The sample holds some 1,000,000 distinct CDR3 sequences, approximately 26% seen once. Healthy Caucasians from Russia aged roughly 6 to 95 served as donors. A minimum of 5 micrograms of total RNA was extracted per sample. This sample also appeared in a second study, on T cells of mothers and their children.

The chain links TRBV28 to TRBJ1-1; unclear D gene. This clonotype was obtained from a girl aged 2-10 years in good health. The sequenced sample was blood. CDR3 coding DNA: TGTGCCAGTTCACTCATATCTTGGGCCATGAACACTGAAGCTTTCTTT. It is translated as CASSLISWAMNTEAFF.